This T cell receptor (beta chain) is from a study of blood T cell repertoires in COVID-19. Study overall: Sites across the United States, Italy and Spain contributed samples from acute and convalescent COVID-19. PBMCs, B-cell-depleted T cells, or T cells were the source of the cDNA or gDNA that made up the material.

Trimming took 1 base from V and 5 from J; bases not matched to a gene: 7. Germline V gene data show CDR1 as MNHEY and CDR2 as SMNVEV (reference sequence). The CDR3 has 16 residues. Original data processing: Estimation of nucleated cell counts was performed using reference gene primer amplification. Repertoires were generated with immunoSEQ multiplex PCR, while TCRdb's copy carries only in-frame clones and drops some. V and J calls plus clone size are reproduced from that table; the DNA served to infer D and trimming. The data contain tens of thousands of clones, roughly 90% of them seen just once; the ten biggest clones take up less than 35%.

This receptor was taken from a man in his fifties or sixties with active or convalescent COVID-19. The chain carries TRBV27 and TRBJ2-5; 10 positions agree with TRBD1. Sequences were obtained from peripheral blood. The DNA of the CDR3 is TGTGCCAGCAGTTTATTAGGGACAGGGGATTGGGAGACCCAGTACTTC. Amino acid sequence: CASSLLGTGDWETQYF.